The T cell receptor beta chain described here comes from a study of blood T cells in healthy people across ages. In each sample, at least 7 million PBMCs were isolated. Only a few counts were recorded for this clonotype. The use of a sample-barcoded 5' primer and a J-beta primer mix characterized a second PCR of 7 to 11 cycles. Every molecule of cDNA carried a tag from a template-switch adaptor with 12 random nucleotides. The yield of each sample was at least 2.5 million CDR3-containing paired-end reads. One entry per CDR3 protein results from TCRdb running MiXCR on the 5' RACE reads. The sample has 700,000 to 1,000,000 distinct CDR3 sequences; around two fifths are singletons. With 8 bases clipped from V and 9 bases from J, the junction kept 13 bases outside the gene matches. Germline assignment: CDR1 LNHNV and CDR2 YYDKDF (reference sequence). The CDR3 loop spans 16 amino acids.

The chain has TRBV15 and TRBJ2-1; 13 bases fit TRBD2. The sequence derives from a man in his sixties in good health. The sequenced sample consisted of blood. CDR3 DNA: TGTGCCACCCTCTCTGCGACTAGCGGGGGGTTCTTTGAGCAGTTCTTC. This translates into CATLSATSGGFFEQFF.